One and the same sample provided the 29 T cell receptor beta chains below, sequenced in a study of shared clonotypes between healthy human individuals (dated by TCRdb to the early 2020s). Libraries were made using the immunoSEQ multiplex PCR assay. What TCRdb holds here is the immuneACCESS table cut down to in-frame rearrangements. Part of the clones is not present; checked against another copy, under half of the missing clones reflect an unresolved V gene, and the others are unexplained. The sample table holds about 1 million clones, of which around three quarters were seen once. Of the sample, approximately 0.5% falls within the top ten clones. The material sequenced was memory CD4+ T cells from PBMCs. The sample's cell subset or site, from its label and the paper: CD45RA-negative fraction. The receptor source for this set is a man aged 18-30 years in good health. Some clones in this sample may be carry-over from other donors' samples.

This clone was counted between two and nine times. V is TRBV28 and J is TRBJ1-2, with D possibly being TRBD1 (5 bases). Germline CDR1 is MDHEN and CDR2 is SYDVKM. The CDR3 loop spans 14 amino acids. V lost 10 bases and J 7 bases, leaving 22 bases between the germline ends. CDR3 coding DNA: TGTGCCACTGCGCAAACGGGGGGATGGTCTGGCTACACCTTC. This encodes CATAQTGGWSGYTF.

The CDR3 nucleotides read TGTGCCAGCAGTCCACTGGACCCTGACAGGGCCCCCTACGAGCAGTACTTC. Its translation: CASSPLDPDRAPYEQYF. The V gene is TRBV27, the J gene TRBJ2-7, with TRBD1 identical over 7 bases. V was pared by 5 bases and J by 2 bases, with 15 bases of the junction left unmatched. Germline assignment: CDR1 MNHEY and CDR2 SMNVEV (reference sequence). The CDR3 covers 17 residues.

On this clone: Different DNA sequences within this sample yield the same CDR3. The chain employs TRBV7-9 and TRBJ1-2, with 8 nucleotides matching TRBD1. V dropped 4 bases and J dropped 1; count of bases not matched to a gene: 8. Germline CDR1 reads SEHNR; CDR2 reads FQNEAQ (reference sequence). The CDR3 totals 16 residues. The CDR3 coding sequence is TGTGCCAGCAGCTACTTGGGACAGGAAAATAACTATGGCTACACCTTC. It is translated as CASSYLGQENNYGYTF.

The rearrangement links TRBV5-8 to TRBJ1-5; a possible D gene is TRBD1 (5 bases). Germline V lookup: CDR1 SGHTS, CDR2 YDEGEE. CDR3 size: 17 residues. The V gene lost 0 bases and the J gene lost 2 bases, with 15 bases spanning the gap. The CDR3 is CASSLGFPGVGNQPQHF. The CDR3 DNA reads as TGTGCCAGCAGCTTGGGCTTTCCGGGGGTAGGCAATCAGCCCCAGCATTTT.

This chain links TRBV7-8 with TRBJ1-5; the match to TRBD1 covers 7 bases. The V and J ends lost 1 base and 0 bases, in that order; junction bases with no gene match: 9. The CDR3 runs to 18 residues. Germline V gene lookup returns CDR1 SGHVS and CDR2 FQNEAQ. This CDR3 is CASSLGTAGTASNQPQHF. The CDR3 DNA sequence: TGTGCCAGCAGCTTAGGGACCGCCGGGACAGCTAGCAATCAGCCCCAGCATTTT.

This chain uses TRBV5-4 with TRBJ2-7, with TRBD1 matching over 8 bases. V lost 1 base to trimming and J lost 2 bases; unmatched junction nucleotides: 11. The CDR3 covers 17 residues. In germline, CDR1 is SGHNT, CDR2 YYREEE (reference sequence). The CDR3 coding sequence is TGTGCCAGCAGCTTGAAAAAGGACAGGGTCTGGGCCTACGAGCAGTACTTC. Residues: CASSLKKDRVWAYEQYF.

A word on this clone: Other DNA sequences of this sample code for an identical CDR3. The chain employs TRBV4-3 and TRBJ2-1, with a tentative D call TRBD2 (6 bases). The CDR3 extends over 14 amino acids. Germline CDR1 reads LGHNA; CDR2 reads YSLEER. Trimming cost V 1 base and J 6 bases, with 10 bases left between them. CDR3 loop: CASSQGPGVNEQFF. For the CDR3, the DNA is TGCGCCAGCAGCCAAGGTCCGGGAGTCAATGAGCAGTTCTTC.

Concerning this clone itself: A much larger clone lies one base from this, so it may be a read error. The CDR3 nucleotides read TGTGCCAGCAGCCCGCGGACTAGCGGGAGCACAGATACGCAGTATTTT. As protein: CASSPRTSGSTDTQYF. The rearrangement joins TRBV7-6 to TRBJ2-3; 11 nucleotides line up with TRBD2. Per germline, CDR1 SGHVS and CDR2 FNYEAQ. This CDR3 is 16 amino acids long. After removal of 5 bases from V and 0 bases from J, the junction contained 4 bases not matched to a gene.

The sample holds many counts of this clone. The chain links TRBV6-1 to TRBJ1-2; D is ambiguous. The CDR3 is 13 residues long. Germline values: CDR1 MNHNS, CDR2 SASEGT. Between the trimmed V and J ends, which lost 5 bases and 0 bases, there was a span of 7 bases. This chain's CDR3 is CASSRAPNYGYTF. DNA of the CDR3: TGTGCCAGCAGTCGGGCACCTAACTATGGCTACACCTTC.

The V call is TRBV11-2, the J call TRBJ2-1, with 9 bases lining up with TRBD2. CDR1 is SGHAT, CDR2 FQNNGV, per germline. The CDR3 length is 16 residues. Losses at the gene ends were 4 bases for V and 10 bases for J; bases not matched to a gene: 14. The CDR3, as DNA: TGTGCCAGCAGCTCATTGTTTAGCGGGAGCATTTGGGAGCAGTTCTTC. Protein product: CASSSLFSGSIWEQFF.

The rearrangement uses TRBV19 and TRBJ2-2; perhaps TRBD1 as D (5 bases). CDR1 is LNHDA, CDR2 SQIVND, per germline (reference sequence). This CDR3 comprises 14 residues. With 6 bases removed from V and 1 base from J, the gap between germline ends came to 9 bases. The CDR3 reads CASRSGRNTGELFF. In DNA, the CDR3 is TGTGCCAGTAGATCAGGGCGGAACACCGGGGAGCTGTTTTTT.

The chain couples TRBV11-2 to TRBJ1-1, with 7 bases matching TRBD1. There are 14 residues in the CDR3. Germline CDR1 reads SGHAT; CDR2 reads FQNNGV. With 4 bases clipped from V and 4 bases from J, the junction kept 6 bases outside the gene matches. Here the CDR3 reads CASSSLTGFTEAFF. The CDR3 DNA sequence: TGTGCCAGCAGCTCTCTGACAGGGTTCACTGAAGCTTTCTTT.

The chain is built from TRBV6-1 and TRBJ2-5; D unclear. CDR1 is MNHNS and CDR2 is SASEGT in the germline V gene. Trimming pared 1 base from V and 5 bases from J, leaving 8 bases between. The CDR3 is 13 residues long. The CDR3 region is CASSEVDVETQYF. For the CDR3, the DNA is TGTGCCAGCAGTGAAGTAGACGTTGAGACCCAGTACTTC.

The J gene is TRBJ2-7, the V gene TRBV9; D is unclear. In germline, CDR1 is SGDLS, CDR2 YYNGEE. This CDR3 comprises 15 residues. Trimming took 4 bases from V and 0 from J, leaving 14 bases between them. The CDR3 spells CASSPHELTSYEQYF. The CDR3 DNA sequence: TGTGCCAGCAGCCCACATGAACTCACCTCCTACGAGCAGTACTTC.

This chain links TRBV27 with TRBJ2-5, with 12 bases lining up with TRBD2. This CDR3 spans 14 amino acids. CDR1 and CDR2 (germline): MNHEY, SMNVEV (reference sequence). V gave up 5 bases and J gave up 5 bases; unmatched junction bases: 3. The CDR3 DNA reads TGTGCCAGCAGTCCTGGGACTAGCGGGGAGACCCAGTACTTC. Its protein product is CASSPGTSGETQYF.

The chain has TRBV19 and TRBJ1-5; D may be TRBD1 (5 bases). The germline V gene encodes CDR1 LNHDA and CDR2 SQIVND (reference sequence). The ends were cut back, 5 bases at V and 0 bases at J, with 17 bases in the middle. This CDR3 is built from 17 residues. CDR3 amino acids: CASSPRGAGDSNQPQHF. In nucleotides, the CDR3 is TGTGCCAGTAGTCCCCGCGGGGCAGGAGATAGCAATCAGCCCCAGCATTTT. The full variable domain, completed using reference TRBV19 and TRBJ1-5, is DGGITQSPKYLFRKEGQNVTLSCEQNLNHDAMYWYRQDPGQGLRLIYYSQIVNDFQKGDIAEGYSVSREKKESFPLTVTSAQKNPTAFYLCASSPRGAGDSNQPQHFGDGTRLSIL.

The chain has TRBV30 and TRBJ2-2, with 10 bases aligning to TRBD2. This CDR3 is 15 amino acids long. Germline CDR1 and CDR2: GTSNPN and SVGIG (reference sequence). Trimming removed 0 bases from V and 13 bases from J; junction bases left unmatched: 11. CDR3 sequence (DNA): TGTGCCTGGAGTGTATCTAGCGGGAGACAGGGTGTGCTGTTTTTT. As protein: CAWSVSSGRQGVLFF. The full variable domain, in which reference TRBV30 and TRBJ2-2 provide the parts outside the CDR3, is SQTIHQWPATLVQPVGSPLSLECTVEGTSNPNLYWYRQAAGRGLQLLFYSVGIGQISSEVPQNLSASRPQDRQFILSSKKLLLSDSGFYLCAWSVSSGRQGVLFFGEGSRLTVL.

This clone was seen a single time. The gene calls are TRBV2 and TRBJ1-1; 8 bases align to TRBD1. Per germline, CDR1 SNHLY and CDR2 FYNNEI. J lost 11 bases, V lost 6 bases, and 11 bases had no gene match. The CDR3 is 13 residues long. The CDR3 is CASRTGQGFVAFF. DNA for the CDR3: TGTGCCAGCAGGACTGGACAGGGCTTCGTGGCTTTCTTT.

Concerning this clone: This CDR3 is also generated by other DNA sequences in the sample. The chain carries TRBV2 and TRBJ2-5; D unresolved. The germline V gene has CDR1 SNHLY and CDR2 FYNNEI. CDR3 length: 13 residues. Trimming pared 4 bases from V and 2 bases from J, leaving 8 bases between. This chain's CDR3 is CASSARRQETQYF. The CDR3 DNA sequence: TGTGCCAGCAGTGCGCGCAGACAAGAGACCCAGTACTTC.

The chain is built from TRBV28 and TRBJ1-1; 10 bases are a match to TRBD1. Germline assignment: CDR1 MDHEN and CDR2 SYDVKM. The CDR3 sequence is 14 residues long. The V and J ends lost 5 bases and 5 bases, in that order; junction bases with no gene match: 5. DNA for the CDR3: TGTGCCAGCAGTCCTCTGGACAGGGGGACTGAAGCTTTCTTT. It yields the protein CASSPLDRGTEAFF. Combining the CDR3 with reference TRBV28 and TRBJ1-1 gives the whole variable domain DVKVTQSSRYLVKRTGEKVFLECVQDMDHENMFWYRQDPGLGLRLIYFSYDVKMKEKGDIPEGYSVSREKKERFSLILESASTNQTSMYLCASSPLDRGTEAFFGQGTRLTVV.

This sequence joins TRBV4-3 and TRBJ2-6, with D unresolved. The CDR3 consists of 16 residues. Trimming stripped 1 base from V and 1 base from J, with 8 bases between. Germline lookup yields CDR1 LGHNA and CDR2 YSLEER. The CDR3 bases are TGCGCCAGCAGCCAAGCTTACGTTTCTGGGGCCAACGTCCTGACTTTC. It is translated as CASSQAYVSGANVLTF.

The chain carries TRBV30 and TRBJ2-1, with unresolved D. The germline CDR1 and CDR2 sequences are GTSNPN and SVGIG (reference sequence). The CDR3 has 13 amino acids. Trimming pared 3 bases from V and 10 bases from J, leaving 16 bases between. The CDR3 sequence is CAWSQIMSLEQFF. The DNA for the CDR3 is TGTGCCTGGAGCCAAATCATGAGTCTAGAGCAGTTCTTC. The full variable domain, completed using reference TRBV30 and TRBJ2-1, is SQTIHQWPATLVQPVGSPLSLECTVEGTSNPNLYWYRQAAGRGLQLLFYSVGIGQISSEVPQNLSASRPQDRQFILSSKKLLLSDSGFYLCAWSQIMSLEQFFGPGTRLTVL.

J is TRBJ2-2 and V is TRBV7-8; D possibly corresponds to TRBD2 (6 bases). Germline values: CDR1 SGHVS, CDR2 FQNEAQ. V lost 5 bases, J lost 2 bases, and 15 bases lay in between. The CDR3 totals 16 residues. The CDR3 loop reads CASSPRGGVNTGELFF. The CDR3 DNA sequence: TGTGCCAGCAGCCCTAGGGGCGGGGTTAACACCGGGGAGCTGTTTTTT.

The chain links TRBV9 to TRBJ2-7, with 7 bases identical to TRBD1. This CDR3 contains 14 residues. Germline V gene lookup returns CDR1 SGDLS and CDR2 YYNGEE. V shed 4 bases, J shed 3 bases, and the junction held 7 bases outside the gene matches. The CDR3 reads CASSPRGGSYEQYF. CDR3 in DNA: TGTGCCAGCAGCCCTAGAGGGGGCAGCTACGAGCAGTACTTC. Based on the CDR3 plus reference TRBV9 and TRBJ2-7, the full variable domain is DSGVTQTPKHLITATGQRVTLRCSPRSGDLSVYWYQQSLDQGLQFLIQYYNGEERAKGNILERFSAQQFPDLHSELNLSSLELGDSALYFCASSPRGGSYEQYFGPGTRLTVT.

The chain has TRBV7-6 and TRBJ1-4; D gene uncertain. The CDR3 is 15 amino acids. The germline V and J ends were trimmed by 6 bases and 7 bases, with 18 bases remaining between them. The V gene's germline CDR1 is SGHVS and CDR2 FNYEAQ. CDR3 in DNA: TGTGCCAGCAGGGCCGTCGTGGGTAGTACTGAAAAACTGTTTTTT. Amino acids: CASRAVVGSTEKLFF.

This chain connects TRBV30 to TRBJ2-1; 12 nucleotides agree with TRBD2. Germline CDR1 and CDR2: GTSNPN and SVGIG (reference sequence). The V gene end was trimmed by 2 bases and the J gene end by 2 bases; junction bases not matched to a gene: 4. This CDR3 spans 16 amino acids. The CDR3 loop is CAWSIASGRAYNEQFF. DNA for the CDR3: TGTGCCTGGAGTATAGCTAGCGGGAGGGCCTACAATGAGCAGTTCTTC.

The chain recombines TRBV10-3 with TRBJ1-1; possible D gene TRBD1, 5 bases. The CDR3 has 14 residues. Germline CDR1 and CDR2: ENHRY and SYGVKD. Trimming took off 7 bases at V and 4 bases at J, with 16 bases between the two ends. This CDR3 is CAITLTDAGTEAFF. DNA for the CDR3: TGTGCCATCACTTTGACAGACGCGGGCACTGAAGCTTTCTTT.

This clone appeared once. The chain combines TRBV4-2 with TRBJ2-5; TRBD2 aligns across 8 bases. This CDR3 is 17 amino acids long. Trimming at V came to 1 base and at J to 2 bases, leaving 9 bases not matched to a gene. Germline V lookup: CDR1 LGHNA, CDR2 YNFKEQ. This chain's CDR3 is CASSQVLASGSQETQYF. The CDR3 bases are TGTGCCAGCAGCCAAGTCCTGGCCAGCGGGAGTCAAGAGACCCAGTACTTC.

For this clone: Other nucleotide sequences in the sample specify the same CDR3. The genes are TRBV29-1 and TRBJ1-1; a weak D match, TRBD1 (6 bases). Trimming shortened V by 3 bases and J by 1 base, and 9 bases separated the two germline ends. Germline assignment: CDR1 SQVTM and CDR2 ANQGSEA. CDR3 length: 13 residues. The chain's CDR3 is CSVEVQGNTEAFF. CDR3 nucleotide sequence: TGCAGCGTTGAGGTACAGGGGAACACTGAAGCTTTCTTT.